This entry lists 21 T cell receptor beta chains sequenced from one sample in a study of T cells in Graves' hyperthyroidism and ophthalmopathy. Amplified TCR beta CDR3 regions derived from RNA transcripts. An initial round of RT-PCR targeting the TCR CDR3 relied on the HTBI primer set. A single record per CDR3 protein comes from TCRdb applying MiXCR to the multiplex PCR reads. The sample contains under 300,000 distinct CDR3 sequences, approximately 21% of which appear only once. The source material was blood. These receptors were collected from a man younger than 45 with Graves' ophthalmopathy.

This clonotype was picked up a small number of times. This chain connects TRBV20-1 to TRBJ2-1, with D possibly being TRBD2 (6 bases). The CDR3 runs to 15 residues. Germline lookup yields CDR1 DFQATT and CDR2 SNEGSKA (reference sequence). V was cut by 2 bases and J by 0 bases, with 11 bases left in between. The CDR3, as DNA: TGCAGTGCTAGACTTAGCGGCTACTCCTACAATGAGCAGTTCTTC. Amino acids: CSARLSGYSYNEQFF.

The chain links TRBV24-1 to TRBJ2-1; maybe TRBD2 (6 bases). Germline-derived CDR1 and CDR2 are KGHDR and SFDVKD. The CDR3 loop spans 15 amino acids. V lost 5 bases and J 7 bases, leaving 17 bases between the germline ends. CDR3 DNA: TGTGCCACCAGTGTTTCCGCGGGAAACGTAAATGAGCAGTTCTTC. Translation gives CATSVSAGNVNEQFF.

This chain uses TRBV20-1 with TRBJ2-1; 10 positions agree with TRBD2. This CDR3 is 14 amino acids long. Germline V gene lookup returns CDR1 DFQATT and CDR2 SNEGSKA (reference sequence). The V gene end was trimmed by 1 base and the J gene end by 3 bases; junction bases not matched to a gene: 0. This chain's CDR3 is CSARASGSYNEQFF. The CDR3, as DNA: TGCAGTGCTAGAGCTAGCGGGAGCTACAATGAGCAGTTCTTC.

This clonotype showed up many times. The chain recombines TRBV5-1 with TRBJ1-2, with 7 nucleotides matching TRBD1. V dropped 4 bases and J dropped 1; count of bases not matched to a gene: 4. The CDR3 is made up of 14 amino acids. Germline V gives CDR1 SGHRS, CDR2 YFSETQ. Here the CDR3 reads CASSLGTVNYGYTF. The DNA of the CDR3 is TGCGCCAGCAGCCTTGGGACAGTTAACTATGGCTACACCTTC. The variable domain in full, with the rest retrieved from reference TRBV5-1 and TRBJ1-2, is KAGVTQTPRYLIKTRGQQVTLSCSPISGHRSVSWYQQTPGQGLQFLFEYFSETQRNKGNFPGRFSGRQFSNSRSEMNVSTLELGDSALYLCASSLGTVNYGYTFGSGTRLTVV.

V usage is TRBV7-2 and J usage is TRBJ2-6, with 10 bases fitting TRBD1. V shed 5 bases, J shed 0 bases, and the junction held 10 bases outside the gene matches. The CDR3 totals 19 residues. Germline V CDR1 and CDR2: SGHTA, FQGNSA. CDR3 amino acids: CASSPRTGGRISGANVLTF. The CDR3 DNA sequence: TGTGCCAGCAGCCCCCGGACAGGGGGAAGAATCTCTGGGGCCAACGTCCTGACTTTC.

This clonotype has just a few counts. J is TRBJ2-7 and V is TRBV9; 7 nucleotides agree with TRBD1. The CDR3 spans 13 residues. J was trimmed by 2 bases and V by 4 bases; bases with no gene match: 3. CDR1 is SGDLS, CDR2 YYNGEE, per germline. CDR3 amino acids: CASSKGQTYEQYF. The CDR3 coding sequence is TGTGCCAGCAGCAAGGGACAGACCTACGAGCAGTACTTC.

This clonotype was picked up many times. This chain connects TRBV11-2 to TRBJ2-7; either TRBD1 or TRBD2 may supply D (6 bases each). Germline V CDR1 and CDR2: SGHAT, FQNNGV. V shed 3 bases and J shed 3 bases, with 15 bases lying between them. This CDR3 has 15 residues. The chain's CDR3 is CASSFQTRGFYEQYF. CDR3 in DNA: TGTGCCAGCAGCTTCCAGACTAGGGGGTTCTACGAGCAGTACTTC.

This clonotype was picked up a small number of times. V usage is TRBV5-5 and J usage is TRBJ2-1; D is possibly TRBD1 (6 bases). The CDR3 has 19 residues. Germline lookup yields CDR1 SGHKS and CDR2 YYEKEE (reference sequence). V lost 2 bases and J lost 4, with 25 bases in between. The CDR3 sequence is CASSFDPPHRADDYNEQFF. The CDR3 nucleotides are TGTGCCAGCAGCTTTGACCCCCCCCACAGGGCAGACGATTACAATGAGCAGTTCTTC.

This clonotype was recorded a few times. The rearrangement uses TRBV3-1 and TRBJ2-1; 11 bases are a match to TRBD2. Trimming removed 1 base from V and 9 bases from J; junction bases left unmatched: 5. This CDR3 spans 15 amino acids. Germline CDR1 reads LGHDT; CDR2 reads YNNKEL (reference sequence). For the CDR3, the DNA is TGTGCCAGCAGCCAAGCGGCTAGCGGGAGGATTGAGCAGTTCTTC. It yields the protein CASSQAASGRIEQFF.

This clonotype was counted only a few times. The chain links TRBV29-1 to TRBJ1-2; the D gene is possibly TRBD1 (6 bases). The V and J ends lost 5 bases and 4 bases respectively, with 14 bases between them. The length of the CDR3 is 13 residues. Germline CDR1 SQVTM, CDR2 ANQGSEA. CDR3 sequence reads: CSVLWGGVYGYTF. In nucleotides, the CDR3 is TGCAGCGTTTTGTGGGGGGGCGTCTATGGCTACACCTTC.

This clonotype came up many times. The rearrangement joins TRBV12-3 or TRBV12-4 to TRBJ1-3; D unclear. The CDR3 has 13 residues. Trimming removed 6 bases from V and 0 bases from J, with 6 bases in between. The CDR3 loop is CASSPDSGNTIYF. The CDR3 DNA is TGTGCCAGCAGCCCGGACTCTGGAAACACCATATATTTT.

This clonotype was seen a handful of times. The rearrangement uses TRBV19 and TRBJ2-1, with D tentatively TRBD2 (6 bases). The CDR3 consists of 15 residues. Trimming took 0 bases from V and 9 from J, leaving 15 bases between them. Looked up from germline, CDR1 is LNHDA and CDR2 is SQIVND (reference sequence). The CDR3 DNA reads TGTGCCAGTAGTATAGACGGGAGCAAGGTCACTGAGCAGTTCTTC. This gives the protein CASSIDGSKVTEQFF.

Of note for this clonotype: A junction end diverges from the germline sequence, so it may reflect a read error. This chain joins TRBV5-1 and TRBJ2-1; TRBD2 agrees at 9 bases. CDR1 is SGHRS and CDR2 is YFSETQ in the germline V gene. This CDR3 has 16 residues. CDR3 loop: CASSFNSGSSHNEQFF. The CDR3 region has the DNA TGCGCCAGCAGCTTTAATAGCGGGAGCTCCCACAATGAGCAGTTCTTC.

This clonotype was picked up a small number of times. The rearrangement uses TRBV5-1 and TRBJ2-1, with 8 nucleotides matching TRBD1. The V segment lost 4 bases and the J segment 9 bases; nucleotides outside the gene matches: 9. The CDR3 extends over 14 amino acids. Germline values: CDR1 SGHRS, CDR2 YFSETQ. CDR3 protein: CASSLTGAYTEQFF. Written as DNA, the CDR3 is TGCGCCAGCAGCCTGACAGGGGCCTATACTGAGCAGTTCTTC. Based on the CDR3 plus reference TRBV5-1 and TRBJ2-1, the full variable domain is KAGVTQTPRYLIKTRGQQVTLSCSPISGHRSVSWYQQTPGQGLQFLFEYFSETQRNKGNFPGRFSGRQFSNSRSEMNVSTLELGDSALYLCASSLTGAYTEQFFGPGTRLTVL.

The chain links TRBV7-9 to TRBJ1-5; the match to TRBD1 covers 9 bases. The CDR3 totals 17 residues. Germline-derived CDR1 and CDR2 are SEHNR and FQNEAQ (reference sequence). The V gene end was trimmed by 1 base and the J gene end by 4 bases; junction bases not matched to a gene: 8. CDR3 loop: CASSLGGQGLRNQPQHF. As DNA, the CDR3 is TGTGCCAGCAGCTTAGGGGGACAGGGTTTAAGGAATCAGCCCCAGCATTTT.

The V call is TRBV2, the J call TRBJ2-4; a possible D gene is TRBD1 (5 bases). Germline V gene sequence: CDR1 SNHLY, CDR2 FYNNEI. The CDR3 is made up of 15 amino acids. V was clipped by 6 bases and J by 2 bases, with 14 bases between them. The CDR3 loop is CASSLTDLTKNIQYF. For the CDR3, the DNA is TGTGCCAGCAGCCTGACAGATTTGACCAAAAACATTCAGTACTTC.

The rearrangement uses TRBV19 and TRBJ2-1; 7 nucleotides line up with TRBD2. The J segment lost 8 bases and the V segment lost 3 bases, leaving 4 bases of the junction unmatched. Looked up from germline, CDR1 is LNHDA and CDR2 is SQIVND (reference sequence). This CDR3 has 13 residues. CDR3 sequence: CASSIRTSYEQFF. The CDR3, as DNA: TGTGCCAGTAGTATCAGGACTAGTTATGAGCAGTTCTTC.

This clonotype was found many times. This chain connects TRBV11-2 to TRBJ2-1, with 7 positions matching TRBD2. The junction had 6 bases not matched to a gene; V was cut back by 2 bases and J by 5 bases. The CDR3 length is 15 residues. Germline V lookup: CDR1 SGHAT, CDR2 FQNNGV. The CDR3 here is CASSLRGTMDNEQFF. Here the CDR3 DNA reads TGTGCCAGCAGCTTAAGAGGGACTATGGACAATGAGCAGTTCTTC.

The chain combines TRBV5-5 with TRBJ2-1; D might be TRBD1 (6 bases). CDR3 length: 13 residues. Trimming took off 7 bases at V and 5 bases at J, with 13 bases between the two ends. The germline gives CDR1 SGHKS, CDR2 YYEKEE (reference sequence). The CDR3 DNA reads TGTGCCAGCCTTGCGAACAGGGACAATGAGCAGTTCTTC. It codes for CASLANRDNEQFF.

This clonotype was recorded at least ten times. CDR3 coding DNA: TGTGCCAGCAGCGTAGGACAGGGGTCGGGAGGCTACACCTTC. Translated, it gives CASSVGQGSGGYTF. The V call is TRBV9, the J call TRBJ1-2; 8 bases are shared with TRBD1. The CDR3 has 14 residues. Trimming cost V 0 bases and J 8 bases; bases outside gene matches: 6. Looked up from germline, CDR1 is SGDLS and CDR2 is YYNGEE.

This clonotype has ten or more counts. The J gene is TRBJ2-3, the V gene TRBV20-1; 8 nucleotides agree with TRBD2. V lost 2 bases and J lost 7; bases outside the gene matches: 8. The germline V gene has CDR1 DFQATT and CDR2 SNEGSKA (reference sequence). This CDR3 region has 14 residues. The CDR3 coding sequence is TGCAGTGCTAGATTCGGGCTAGCGGGCTATACGCAGTATTTT. Encoded protein: CSARFGLAGYTQYF.